A selection of T cell receptor beta chains follows, all from one sample in a study of CD8+CD57+ T cells in acquired aplastic anemia. MiXCR, run by TCRdb on the reads, gives a single entry per CDR3 protein. The sample lists some 47,000 distinct CDR3 sequences, 70% to 80% occurring once. The source material was sorted CD4+, CD8+, or CD8+CD57+ T cells (not recorded which) from PBMCs. All receptors come from a human donor in good health, serving as a control. The CDR3 runs from the conserved cysteine through the conserved F or W. The D gene is left open where the match is weak. Expanded clones are given a class, and other clones once, few, many or no size at all.

>once|TRBV7-9|TRBJ1-2|.
TGTGCCAGCAGCTCGGGACGGGGTAACTATGGCTACACCTTC
CASSSGRGNYGYTF
>.|TRBV15|TRBJ1-4|.
TGTGCCACCAGCAGAGGACGGTTTAATGAAAAACTGTTTTTT
CATSRGRFNEKLFF
>.|TRBV15|TRBJ2-7|TRBD1
TGTGCCACCAGCGCCCCGGGACAGTCCTACGAGCAGTACTTC
CATSAPGQSYEQYF
>.|TRBV10-3|TRBJ2-7|TRBD2
TGTGCCACCGGACTAGCGGGAGGCGAGCAGTACTTC
CATGLAGGEQYF
>.|TRBV4-1|TRBJ1-3|.
TGCGCCAGCAGCCACGGGGGAGACACCATATATTTT
CASSHGGDTIYF
>.|TRBV2|TRBJ2-7|.
TGTGCCAGCGCCTGGTGGCAAAGGCTATACGAGCAGTACTTC
CASAWWQRLYEQYF
>.|TRBV25-1|TRBJ1-2|TRBD1
TGTGCCAGCACCCCTTGGGGACAGGGCTACACCTTC
CASTPWGQGYTF
>.|TRBV20-1|TRBJ1-6|.
TGCAGTGCAACCAGCGGGACGGGAAATTCACCCCTCCACTTT
CSATSGTGNSPLHF
>.|TRBV7-3|TRBJ2-3|.
TGTGCCAGCAGCCTAAGGTTGGGTGATACGCAGTATTTT
CASSLRLGDTQYF
>.|TRBV7-8|TRBJ2-7|.
TGTGCCAGCAGCTTTTCAATGGGGTACGAGCAGTACTTC
CASSFSMGYEQYF
>.|TRBV5-1|TRBJ2-5|TRBD2
TGCGCCAGCCGCAGTGGGACTAGGGGGATCCAAGAGACCCAGTACTTC
CASRSGTRGIQETQYF
>once|TRBV10-3|TRBJ2-3|.
TGTGCCACCGGACCGTCTGCCACAGATACGCAGTATTTT
CATGPSATDTQYF
>many|TRBV20-1|TRBJ2-1|TRBD1
TGCAGTGCTAGAGTGGGACAGGGGGCGCTGGAATCCGACCGAGACAATGAGCAGTTCTTC
CSARVGQGALESDRDNEQFF
>few|TRBV5-1|TRBJ2-7|.
TGCGCCAGCAGCTTGAGGAACGGGGAATCCTACGAGCAGTACTTC
CASSLRNGESYEQYF
>.|TRBV9|TRBJ2-7|TRBD2
TGTGCCAGCAACCTGGCGGGAGGGCCGGGAGAGCAGTACTTC
CASNLAGGPGEQYF